These 19 T cell receptor beta chains were all obtained from the same sample, sequenced in a study of cytomegalovirus exposure and HLA in healthy donors (dated by TCRdb to about 2017). The library was obtained by the immunoSEQ multiplex PCR assay. For the multiplex PCR, a mixture combining 60 forward primers for TCR Vbeta segments and 13 reverse primers for TCR Jbeta segments was used. TCRdb retrieved this table from immuneACCESS and kept in-frame rearrangements only. Not all clones are present; in checked studies, unresolved V genes account for under half, and no reason is known for the remainder. The sample has tens of thousands of clones on record, more than 65% of them singletons. The ten largest clones add up to under 3% of the sample. Sequenced sample: PBMCs. The receptor set was obtained from a man aged 45 to 65 in good health and CMV-seronegative.

The J gene is TRBJ2-7, the V gene TRBV9, with D perhaps TRBD2 (5 bases). Germline V CDR1 and CDR2: SGDLS, YYNGEE. V lost 0 bases to trimming and J lost 4 bases, with 14 bases between them. The CDR3 totals 15 residues. This CDR3 reads CASSVGGGVGYEQYF. DNA of the CDR3: TGTGCCAGCAGCGTAGGAGGAGGAGTGGGGTACGAGCAGTACTTC. Looking up the rest from reference TRBV9 and TRBJ2-7 gives the full variable domain: DSGVTQTPKHLITATGQRVTLRCSPRSGDLSVYWYQQSLDQGLQFLIQYYNGEERAKGNILERFSAQQFPDLHSELNLSSLELGDSALYFCASSVGGGVGYEQYFGPGTRLTVT.

This chain uses TRBV15 with TRBJ2-5; D possibly corresponds to TRBD2 (6 bases). Looked up from germline, CDR1 is LNHNV and CDR2 is YYDKDF (reference sequence). Trimming shortened V by 1 base and J by 2 bases, and 8 bases separated the two germline ends. CDR3 length: 14 amino acids. The CDR3 sequence is CATSRGGLQETQYF. The CDR3 DNA follows: TGTGCCACCAGCAGAGGGGGACTGCAAGAGACCCAGTACTTC.

This chain links TRBV7-9 with TRBJ2-1, with TRBD2 identical over 9 bases. The CDR3 spans 15 residues. Looked up from germline, CDR1 is SEHNR and CDR2 is FQNEAQ (reference sequence). The V segment lost 3 bases and the J segment 5 bases; nucleotides outside the gene matches: 5. For the CDR3, the DNA is TGTGCCAGCAGCTTCCGACTAGCGGTAGACAATGAGCAGTTCTTC. Its protein is CASSFRLAVDNEQFF.

CDR3 DNA sequence: TGTGCCAGCAGCACCGGGACAGGGGGGTACACAGATACGCAGTATTTT. It is translated as CASSTGTGGYTDTQYF. This chain connects TRBV5-6 to TRBJ2-3, with 11 nucleotides matching TRBD1. The CDR3 is made up of 16 amino acids. J lost 2 bases, V lost 4 bases, and 6 bases had no gene match. Germline loops: CDR1 SGHDT, CDR2 YYEEEE.

V and J are TRBV4-1 and TRBJ1-4; the D gene is possibly TRBD1 (5 bases). Trimming removed 6 bases at V and 6 bases at J, with 14 bases between. The CDR3 totals 14 residues. The germline CDR1 and CDR2 sequences are MGHRA and YSYEKL. DNA of the CDR3: TGCGCCAGCAGGGTAACCCCCAGGGATGAAAAACTGTTTTTT. Protein sequence: CASRVTPRDEKLFF.

Comments on this clone: Germline and junction disagree at one end, which may indicate a read error. The rearrangement links TRBV6-5 to TRBJ1-5; 8 bases match TRBD1. The germline V gene has CDR1 MNHEY and CDR2 SVGAGI. This CDR3 comprises 13 residues. The CDR3 DNA follows: TGTGCCAGCAGTTCTAGACAGGGGCGGCCCCGGCATTTT. This sequence encodes CASSSRQGRPRHF.

This clone appeared a few times. The junction shows a germline mismatch at one end, possibly a read error. The J gene is TRBJ1-3, the V gene TRBV7-9; TRBD1 matches at 9 bases. Per germline, CDR1 SEHNR and CDR2 FQNEAQ (reference sequence). CDR3 length: 17 residues. The CDR3 DNA reads TGTTCCAGCAGCTCCTCTACAGGGGGCATCGATGGAAACACCATATATTTT. It codes for CSSSSSTGGIDGNTIYF.

The count of this clone is one. This chain links TRBV19 with TRBJ2-3; 11 bases are shared with TRBD2. The junction had 6 bases not matched to a gene; V was cut back by 5 bases and J by 2 bases. In germline, CDR1 is LNHDA, CDR2 SQIVND (reference sequence). The CDR3 is made up of 16 amino acids. The CDR3 protein is CASSYGTSGVTDTQYF. For the CDR3, the DNA is TGTGCCAGTAGTTATGGGACTAGCGGCGTCACAGATACGCAGTATTTT.

This chain uses TRBV18 with TRBJ2-4; no clear D. V was pared by 0 bases and J by 4 bases, with 4 bases between. CDR3 size: 13 residues. Germline V gene data show CDR1 as KGHSH and CDR2 as LQKENI. The CDR3 reads CASSPPSKNIQYF. The DNA of the CDR3 is TGTGCCAGCTCACCACCCAGTAAAAACATTCAGTACTTC.

This clone was seen only a few times. This chain connects TRBV9 to TRBJ2-7; D may be TRBD1 (6 bases). The CDR3 extends over 15 amino acids. V was trimmed by 0 bases and J by 4 bases, leaving 14 bases between them. Germline CDR1 reads SGDLS; CDR2 reads YYNGEE. The CDR3: CASSVGTANIYEQYF. Here the CDR3 DNA reads TGTGCCAGCAGCGTAGGGACAGCGAACATTTACGAGCAGTACTTC.

The V gene is TRBV7-9, the J gene TRBJ2-7; 7 nucleotides match TRBD1. The V gene end was trimmed by 6 bases and the J gene end by 7 bases; junction bases not matched to a gene: 6. From germline, CDR1 is SEHNR and CDR2 FQNEAQ (reference sequence). CDR3 length: 12 residues. Here the CDR3 reads CASSRQGWEQYF. CDR3 bases: TGTGCCAGCAGTCGACAGGGTTGGGAGCAGTACTTC.

V is TRBV5-6 and J is TRBJ2-2; 10 nucleotides agree with TRBD1. Trimming at V came to 4 bases and at J to 5 bases, leaving 8 bases not matched to a gene. From germline, CDR1 is SGHDT and CDR2 YYEEEE. The CDR3 runs 16 residues. The CDR3 region has the DNA TGTGCCAGCAGCGTGACAGGGGGCTCGGGAACCGGGGAGCTGTTTTTT. Its protein is CASSVTGGSGTGELFF.

The chain is built from TRBV6-1 and TRBJ2-7; TRBD2 is a possible D gene (5 bases). This CDR3 has 13 amino acids. V lost 2 bases to trimming and J lost 1 base, with 6 bases between them. From germline, CDR1 is MNHNS and CDR2 SASEGT. The CDR3 loop reads CASSERLSYEQYF. The CDR3 DNA is TGTGCCAGCAGTGAAAGACTATCCTACGAGCAGTACTTC.

V and J are TRBV21-1 and TRBJ2-1; the table's TRBD1 call for D was not verified on the DNA. TRBV21-1 represents a pseudogene. This CDR3 is built from 14 residues. DNA of the CDR3: TGTGCCAGCAGCAAAGCCGCGGCAGGGAATATACAGTTCTTC. Translated: CASSKAAAGNIQFF.

V gene TRBV28 combines with J gene TRBJ2-1; TRBD1 aligns across 11 bases. Germline CDR1 is MDHEN and CDR2 is SYDVKM. The trim removed 5 bases at V and 0 bases at J, leaving 6 bases unmatched. This CDR3 has 17 amino acids. The CDR3 region is CASSRTGGWGSYNEQFF. The CDR3 DNA follows: TGTGCCAGCAGTAGGACAGGGGGCTGGGGCTCCTACAATGAGCAGTTCTTC.

This clone was detected a few times. The rearrangement links TRBV5-1 to TRBJ2-1; 10 nucleotides align to TRBD1. V lost 3 bases and J lost 1; bases outside the gene matches: 1. This CDR3 has 15 residues. Germline loops: CDR1 SGHRS, CDR2 YFSETQ. CDR3 DNA sequence: TGCGCCAGCAGCTCGGGACAGGGGTCCTACAATGAGCAGTTCTTC. This translates into CASSSGQGSYNEQFF.

V usage is TRBV6-6 and J usage is TRBJ1-5; unclear D gene. V was shortened by 0 bases and J by 7 bases, with 7 bases between the two germline ends. The germline gives CDR1 MNHNY, CDR2 SVGAGI (reference sequence). The CDR3 is made up of 13 amino acids. This CDR3 reads CASSYSNGQPQHF. The DNA of the CDR3 is TGTGCCAGCAGTTACTCGAACGGGCAGCCCCAGCATTTT.

J is TRBJ2-7 and V is TRBV4-2, with D tentatively TRBD1 (6 bases). Between the trimmed V and J ends, which lost 8 bases and 3 bases, there was a span of 8 bases. CDR3 length equals 11 residues. Looked up from germline, CDR1 is LGHNA and CDR2 is YNFKEQ. The CDR3 spells CASGGSYEQYF. The CDR3 nucleotides are TGTGCCAGCGGGGGCAGCTACGAGCAGTACTTC.

The rearrangement links TRBV5-4 to TRBJ2-7, with 9 bases identical to TRBD2. Germline V gene sequence: CDR1 SGHNT, CDR2 YYREEE (reference sequence). V trimming: 4 bases; J trimming: 4 bases; junction bases outside the gene matches: 12. This CDR3 has 16 residues. DNA of the CDR3: TGTGCCAGCAGCCCGGAGGGTAAAGCGGGAGGATACGAGCAGTACTTC. As protein: CASSPEGKAGGYEQYF.